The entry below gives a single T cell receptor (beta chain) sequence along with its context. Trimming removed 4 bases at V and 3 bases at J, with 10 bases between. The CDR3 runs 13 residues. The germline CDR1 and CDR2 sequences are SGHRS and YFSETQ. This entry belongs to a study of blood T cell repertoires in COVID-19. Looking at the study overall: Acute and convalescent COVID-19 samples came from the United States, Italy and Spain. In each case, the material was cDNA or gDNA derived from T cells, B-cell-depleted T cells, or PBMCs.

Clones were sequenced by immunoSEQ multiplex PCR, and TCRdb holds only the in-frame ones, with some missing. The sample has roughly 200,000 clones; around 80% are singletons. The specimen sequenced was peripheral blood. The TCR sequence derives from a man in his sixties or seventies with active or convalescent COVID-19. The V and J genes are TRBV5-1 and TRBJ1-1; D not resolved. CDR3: CASSPGVDTEAFF. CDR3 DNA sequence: TGCGCCAGCAGCCCCGGGGTTGACACTGAAGCTTTCTTT. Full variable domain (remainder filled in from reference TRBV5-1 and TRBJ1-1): KAGVTQTPRYLIKTRGQQVTLSCSPISGHRSVSWYQQTPGQGLQFLFEYFSETQRNKGNFPGRFSGRQFSNSRSEMNVSTLELGDSALYLCASSPGVDTEAFFGQGTRLTVV.